The rows below give T cell receptor beta chains drawn from one sample of a study of T cell responses to AZD1222 COVID-19 vaccine. Assay used: immunoSEQ multiplex PCR; TCRdb lists only in-frame clones, some missing. This repertoire shows under 200,000 clones, almost 90% found once; its top ten account for 5.5%. This material consisted of peripheral blood, taken on day 0 of AZD1222 vaccination. All receptors derive from an adult in good health. The CDR3 runs from the conserved cysteine through the conserved F or W. D genes are given only for firm matches. Only part of the rows carry a size: once, few, many, or a class if the clone is expanded.

D	V	size	J	DNA	CDR3
-	TRBV27	-	TRBJ2-1	TGTGCCATTGGGCCTGAGCAGTTCTTC	CAIGPEQFF
TRBD1	TRBV30	-	TRBJ1-1	TGTGCCTGGGAACCAGGGACAGCTGAAGCTTTCTTT	CAWEPGTAEAFF
-	TRBV1	-	TRBJ2-1	TGCACCAGCAGCCAAGAACATAGCGGGACCATCTCCAATGAGCAGTTCTTC	CTSSQEHSGTISNEQFF
-	TRBV18	-	TRBJ2-7	TGTGCCAGCTCACCGCGAGCGCAGGGAAGCTACGAGCAGTACTTC	CASSPRAQGSYEQYF
-	TRBV5-8	-	TRBJ1-2	TGTGCCAGCAGCCTAGCCCGGGGCCTCTTCTATGGCTACACCTTC	CASSLARGLFYGYTF
-	TRBV3-1/TRBV3-2	-	TRBJ1-1	TGTGCCAGCAGCCCCCGAAAGGGATTCGTGAACACTGAAGCTTTCTTT	CASSPRKGFVNTEAFF
-	TRBV5-1	once	TRBJ2-7	TGCGCCAGCAGCTTGGCAGTGACGGGGCCAGACCACGAGCAGTACTTC	CASSLAVTGPDHEQYF
-	TRBV7-2	-	TRBJ2-5	TGTGCCAGCAGCTCCTGGCGGGTCGGAGGAGAGACCCAGTACTTC	CASSSWRVGGETQYF
-	TRBV7-2	-	TRBJ1-3	TGTGCCAGCAGCCCGTTCGCTGGAAACACCATATATTTT	CASSPFAGNTIYF
-	TRBV6-5	-	TRBJ2-7	TGTGCCAGCAGCCAGATGACAGGCACCTCCTACGAGCAGTACTTC	CASSQMTGTSYEQYF
-	TRBV19	-	TRBJ2-5	TGTGCCAGTAGTACCACGGAGACCCAGTACTTC	CASSTTETQYF